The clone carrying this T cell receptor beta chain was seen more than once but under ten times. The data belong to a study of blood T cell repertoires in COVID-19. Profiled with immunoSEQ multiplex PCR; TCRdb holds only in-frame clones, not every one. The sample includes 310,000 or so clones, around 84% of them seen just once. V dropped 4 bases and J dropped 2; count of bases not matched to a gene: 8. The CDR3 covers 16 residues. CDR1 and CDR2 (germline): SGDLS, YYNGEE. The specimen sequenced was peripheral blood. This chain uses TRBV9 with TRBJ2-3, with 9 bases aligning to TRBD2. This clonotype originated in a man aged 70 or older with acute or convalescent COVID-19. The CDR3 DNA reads TGTGCCAGCAGCCCCTTAGCGGGGGCCACCACAGATACGCAGTATTTT. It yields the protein CASSPLAGATTDTQYF.